One and the same sample provided the 21 T cell receptor beta chains below, sequenced in a study of human T cells and chemical hapten exposure. Indicated time point: patch test 1, 2 weeks after DPC sensitization. The sample's treatment: therapeutic diphenylcyclopropenone sensitization with weekly scalp DPC. From the RACE reads, TCRdb called clonotypes with MiXCR, one entry per CDR3 protein. The data show approximately 80,000 distinct CDR3 sequences, around 10% seen once. The sample here was whole blood, taken in connection with sensitization to the hapten diphenylcyclopropenone (DPC). These receptors were collected from a woman aged 45-59 years with alopecia areata. Some clones in this sample may be carry-over from other donors' samples.

This clonotype was picked up a small number of times. The chain combines TRBV5-1 with TRBJ1-4; TRBD1 agrees at 8 bases. Germline values: CDR1 SGHRS, CDR2 YFSETQ. With V trimmed by 2 bases and J by 8 bases, 8 bases remained unmatched. The CDR3 spans 15 residues. The CDR3 coding sequence is TGCGCCAGCAGCTTTTCGGGCAGGGGGCAGGAAAAACTGTTTTTT. It yields the protein CASSFSGRGQEKLFF.

The chain links TRBV9 to TRBJ2-5; 13 nucleotides agree with TRBD2. The V and J ends lost 4 bases and 4 bases, in that order; junction bases with no gene match: 10. The germline V gene encodes CDR1 SGDLS and CDR2 YYNGEE. The CDR3 has 17 amino acids. The CDR3 reads CASSPRMTSGGRETQYF. CDR3 DNA sequence: TGTGCCAGCAGCCCGCGGATGACTAGCGGGGGGCGAGAGACCCAGTACTTC. Full variable domain (outside the CDR3, taken from reference TRBV9 and TRBJ2-5): DSGVTQTPKHLITATGQRVTLRCSPRSGDLSVYWYQQSLDQGLQFLIQYYNGEERAKGNILERFSAQQFPDLHSELNLSSLELGDSALYFCASSPRMTSGGRETQYFGPGTRLLVL.

There are many counts of this clonotype. The CDR3 sequence is CASSPRGTVRQETQYF. The CDR3, as DNA: TGTGCCAGCAGCCCGAGGGGGACAGTCCGTCAAGAGACCCAGTACTTC. J is TRBJ2-5 and V is TRBV7-6; 7 bases agree with TRBD1. The CDR3 consists of 16 residues. The germline CDR1 and CDR2 sequences are SGHVS and FNYEAQ. V shed 5 bases, J shed 2 bases, and the junction held 11 bases outside the gene matches. Combining the CDR3 with reference TRBV7-6 and TRBJ2-5 gives the whole variable domain GAGVSQSPRYKVTKRGQDVALRCDPISGHVSLYWYRQALGQGPEFLTYFNYEAQQDKSGLPNDRFSAERPEGSISTLTIQRTEQRDSAMYRCASSPRGTVRQETQYFGPGTRLLVL.

This clonotype was observed many times. This chain uses TRBV7-3 with TRBJ2-1; TRBD2 is a possible D gene (6 bases). Germline CDR1 reads SGHTA; CDR2 reads FQGTGA. This CDR3 is 16 amino acids long. V gave up 2 bases and J gave up 0 bases, with 11 bases separating them. The CDR3 sequence: CASSLGISGSYNEQFF. The CDR3 DNA reads as TGTGCCAGCAGCTTAGGGATTAGCGGCTCCTACAATGAGCAGTTCTTC.

This clonotype was found a few times. The chain recombines TRBV5-1 with TRBJ2-3; unclear D gene. Germline values: CDR1 SGHRS, CDR2 YFSETQ. Trimming took off 0 bases at V and 5 bases at J, with 13 bases between the two ends. The length of the CDR3 is 15 residues. This CDR3 reads CASSLVAPPGDTQYF. The DNA for the CDR3 is TGCGCCAGCAGCTTGGTTGCTCCCCCGGGAGATACGCAGTATTTT.

This clonotype was seen repeatedly, ten times or more. The gene calls are TRBV2 and TRBJ2-3; TRBD2 matches at 7 bases. Trimming cost V 5 bases and J 4 bases; bases outside gene matches: 6. CDR1 and CDR2 from the germline V gene are SNHLY and FYNNEI. The CDR3 contains 14 residues. The CDR3 loop is CASSLGGSSDTQYF. CDR3 bases: TGTGCCAGCAGTCTGGGGGGGAGCTCAGATACGCAGTATTTT.

This clonotype was seen many times. The chain uses TRBV5-1 and TRBJ2-1, with 9 bases aligning to TRBD2. CDR1 is SGHRS and CDR2 is YFSETQ in the germline V gene. The V gene end was trimmed by 1 base and the J gene end by 0 bases; junction bases not matched to a gene: 14. The CDR3 spans 20 residues. As DNA, the CDR3 is TGCGCCAGCAGCTTGTCCTTTACTAGCGGGCCCATTAGCTCCTACAATGAGCAGTTCTTC. It yields the protein CASSLSFTSGPISSYNEQFF.

This clonotype has a count of ten or more. The chain uses TRBV20-1 and TRBJ2-2; 9 bases line up with TRBD1. Trimming cost V 3 bases and J 6 bases; bases outside gene matches: 8. The CDR3 length is 15 residues. Germline values: CDR1 DFQATT, CDR2 SNEGSKA (reference sequence). The CDR3 spells CSARLPDRGSGELFF. The CDR3 nucleotides are TGCAGTGCTAGGCTCCCGGACAGGGGATCCGGGGAGCTGTTTTTT.

J is TRBJ2-5 and V is TRBV7-6, with D unclear. V lost 6 bases to trimming and J lost 5 bases, with 19 bases between them. Germline CDR1 SGHVS, CDR2 FNYEAQ. This CDR3 is 15 amino acids long. In nucleotides, the CDR3 is TGTGCCAGCAGTGTCCTCGGGTCATGGTCGGAGACCCAGTACTTC. Protein: CASSVLGSWSETQYF.

This clonotype was seen a few times. This chain uses TRBV7-9 with TRBJ2-3; 9 bases align to TRBD1. This CDR3 is built from 16 residues. J was trimmed by 7 bases and V by 5 bases; bases with no gene match: 13. Per germline, CDR1 SEHNR and CDR2 FQNEAQ (reference sequence). The CDR3 DNA follows: TGTGCCAGCAGCCTAAGTACTGGACAGGGGCACTATACGCAGTATTTT. Encoded protein: CASSLSTGQGHYTQYF.

As DNA, the CDR3 is TGTGCCAGTAGTGCACAGCACCGAGAGACCCAGTACTTC. As protein: CASSAQHRETQYF. The chain is built from TRBV19 and TRBJ2-5, with unresolved D. V was cut by 5 bases and J by 4 bases, with 11 bases left in between. The CDR3 loop spans 13 amino acids. Germline-derived CDR1 and CDR2 are LNHDA and SQIVND (reference sequence).

This clonotype has at least ten counts. This sequence joins TRBV28 and TRBJ1-4, with 7 bases that match TRBD1. Per the germline V gene, CDR1 is MDHEN and CDR2 is SYDVKM. This CDR3 spans 11 amino acids. Losses at the gene ends were 5 bases for V and 14 bases for J; bases not matched to a gene: 5. CDR3 in DNA: TGTGCCAGCAGTCTCGGACAGGCTCTGTTTTTT. It translates to CASSLGQALFF. Looking up the rest from reference TRBV28 and TRBJ1-4 gives the full variable domain: DVKVTQSSRYLVKRTGEKVFLECVQDMDHENMFWYRQDPGLGLRLIYFSYDVKMKEKGDIPEGYSVSREKKERFSLILESASTNQTSMYLCASSLGQALFFGSGTQLSVL.

The CDR3 DNA is TGCAGTGCTGCCAATTCTGAGCAGTTCTTC. Protein product: CSAANSEQFF. The genes are TRBV20-1 and TRBJ2-1; no clear D gene. Germline V gene sequence: CDR1 DFQATT, CDR2 SNEGSKA (reference sequence). The CDR3 loop spans 10 amino acids. V was cut by 5 bases and J by 9 bases, with 8 bases left in between.

This clonotype was picked up many times. This chain links TRBV11-2 with TRBJ2-5, with D possibly being TRBD1 (6 bases). CDR1 is SGHAT, CDR2 FQNNGV, per germline. Trimming removed 1 base at V and 4 bases at J, with 16 bases between. CDR3 size: 16 residues. The CDR3 is CASSLVMTGARETQYF. In DNA form, the CDR3 reads TGTGCCAGCAGCTTAGTAATGACAGGCGCCCGAGAGACCCAGTACTTC.

This clonotype was found many times. The rearrangement uses TRBV29-1 and TRBJ1-2; possible D gene TRBD1, 5 bases. This CDR3 has 13 amino acids. V was pared by 7 bases and J by 3 bases, with 15 bases between. Per germline, CDR1 SQVTM and CDR2 ANQGSEA. CDR3 region: CSGKPDSDYGYTF. In DNA, the CDR3 is TGCAGCGGGAAACCCGACAGCGACTATGGCTACACCTTC. Combining the CDR3 with reference TRBV29-1 and TRBJ1-2 gives the whole variable domain SAVISQKPSRDICQRGTSLTIQCQVDSQVTMMFWYRQQPGQSLTLIATANQGSEATYESGFVIDKFPISRPNLTFSTLTVSNMSPEDSSIYLCSGKPDSDYGYTFGSGTRLTVV.

The rearrangement uses TRBV7-8 and TRBJ2-4, with D possibly matching TRBD2 (6 bases). Germline CDR1 and CDR2: SGHVS and FQNEAQ. The V and J ends lost 4 bases and 6 bases respectively, with 28 bases between them. The CDR3 has 19 amino acids. CDR3 sequence: CASSWEAGGPAVGRNIQYF. The CDR3 coding sequence is TGTGCCAGCAGCTGGGAGGCGGGCGGTCCGGCGGTCGGGAGAAACATTCAGTACTTC.

At least ten counts were recorded for this clonotype. The chain recombines TRBV7-8 with TRBJ2-5; D not certain. Germline V gene sequence: CDR1 SGHVS, CDR2 FQNEAQ. The CDR3 has 12 residues. Trimming cost V 2 bases and J 4 bases, with 5 bases left between them. The CDR3 sequence is CASSLNRETQYF. In nucleotides, the CDR3 is TGTGCCAGCAGCTTAAATCGAGAGACCCAGTACTTC.

In this sample, this clonotype turned up many times. The rearrangement links TRBV2 to TRBJ2-1; TRBD2 matches 10 bases. The CDR3 sequence is 16 residues long. CDR1 is SNHLY and CDR2 is FYNNEI in the germline V gene. V trimming: 4 bases; J trimming: 1 base; junction bases outside the gene matches: 4. CDR3 nucleotide sequence: TGTGCCAGCAGTGTGGAGACTAGCGGGTCCTACAATGAGCAGTTCTTC. Its protein product is CASSVETSGSYNEQFF.

This clonotype appeared many times. This chain connects TRBV2 to TRBJ2-5; possibly TRBD1 for D (6 bases). From germline, CDR1 is SNHLY and CDR2 FYNNEI. V gave up 2 bases and J gave up 1 base, with 14 bases separating them. The CDR3 is 16 amino acids. CDR3 amino acids: CASSELGTRLQETQYF. The CDR3 coding sequence is TGTGCCAGCAGTGAATTAGGGACAAGGCTCCAAGAGACCCAGTACTTC.

This clonotype was detected many times. The rearrangement joins TRBV7-7 to TRBJ2-3; 7 nucleotides line up with TRBD1. The CDR3 runs to 13 residues. Trimming at V came to 2 bases and at J to 5 bases, leaving 1 base not matched to a gene. Germline V lookup: CDR1 SSHAT, CDR2 FNYEAQ (reference sequence). CDR3 sequence: CASSLTGVDTQYF. The CDR3 bases are TGTGCCAGCAGCTTAACAGGGGTAGATACGCAGTATTTT.

This clonotype was picked up many times. This rearrangement joins TRBV3-1 to TRBJ2-1; 8 positions match TRBD1. This CDR3 contains 16 residues. Trimming took 1 base from V and 9 from J; bases not matched to a gene: 11. Germline V gene lookup returns CDR1 LGHDT and CDR2 YNNKEL (reference sequence). DNA for the CDR3: TGTGCCAGCAGCCAAGGGTCGCAGGGGGCAGTCACTGAGCAGTTCTTC. It yields the protein CASSQGSQGAVTEQFF.